This TCR beta chain was recorded in a study of OX40 agonist ivuxolimab in advanced cancers. About the study: Given to patients was ivuxolimab, an agonistic anti-OX40 (CD134) antibody. The study, taken as a whole, reports: In CD8+ T cells, expanded clones were on average more numerous than in CD4+.

The CDR3 runs to 15 residues. CDR1 and CDR2 (germline): SNHLY, FYNNEI. V was trimmed by 5 bases and J by 1 base, leaving 13 bases between them. Patients were excluded for autoimmune disease history or systemic immunosuppression. This table comes from immunoSEQ multiplex PCR, and its TCRdb copy is limited to in-frame clones, with some not included. The sample records almost 70,000 clones, approximately 90% being singletons. Details on this clone: Its antigen remains unidentified.

Sequenced material: CD4+ or CD8+ T cells sorted from blood, taken in a trial of the OX40 agonist ivuxolimab. V usage is TRBV2 and J usage is TRBJ2-3, with D uncertain. This receptor was taken from an adult with an advanced solid tumor such as melanoma, head and neck, liver or kidney cancer. CDR3 region: CASSPPGGGTDTQYF. Here the CDR3 DNA reads TGTGCCAGCAGTCCCCCAGGTGGGGGCACAGATACGCAGTATTTT.